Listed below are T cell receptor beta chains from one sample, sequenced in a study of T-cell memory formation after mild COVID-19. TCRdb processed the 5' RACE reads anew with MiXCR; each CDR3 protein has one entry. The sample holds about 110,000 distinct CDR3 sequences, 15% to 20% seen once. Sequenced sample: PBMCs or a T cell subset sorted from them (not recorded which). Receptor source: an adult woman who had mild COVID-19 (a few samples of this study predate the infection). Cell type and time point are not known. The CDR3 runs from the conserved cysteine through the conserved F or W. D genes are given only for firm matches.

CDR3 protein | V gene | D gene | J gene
CASSPSRGITDTQYF | TRBV7-9 | - | TRBJ2-3
CASSHSAEPQETQYF | TRBV18 | - | TRBJ2-5
CASSQGISDTQYF | TRBV6-5 | - | TRBJ2-3
CATSRAGDRGLTDTQYF | TRBV15 | TRBD1 | TRBJ2-3
CASIHWGLTGPTIYF | TRBV6-6 | - | TRBJ1-3
CASSSLWRGTDTQYF | TRBV12-3/TRBV12-4 | - | TRBJ2-3
CATVPSLGGTEAFF | TRBV15 | - | TRBJ1-1
CASSLSAGAPLDTQYF | TRBV27 | - | TRBJ2-3
CASSFLAGEYEQYF | TRBV5-5 | TRBD2 | TRBJ2-7
CASSLLHERVSYNEQFF | TRBV5-1 | - | TRBJ2-1
CASSQPNGDTQYF | TRBV4-1 | - | TRBJ2-3
CASSVDRTGLYGNTIYF | TRBV9 | TRBD1 | TRBJ1-3
CATSAPGGPGEQYF | TRBV24-1 | TRBD2 | TRBJ2-7
CASSPRGGPTDTQYF | TRBV4-2 | - | TRBJ2-3
CSATGQGVNEQYF | TRBV20-1 | TRBD1 | TRBJ2-7
CASTLQRDEQYF | TRBV5-5 | - | TRBJ2-7